A single sample is the source of the 14 T cell receptor beta chains below, sequenced in a study of blood T cell repertoires in COVID-19. Clones were sequenced by immunoSEQ multiplex PCR, and TCRdb holds only the in-frame ones, with some missing. The table lists approximately 210,000 clones, roughly nine tenths of them singletons. The sequencing input was peripheral blood. The receptors come from a woman aged 70 to 79 with acute or convalescent COVID-19.

V gene TRBV2 combines with J gene TRBJ2-3, with D perhaps TRBD2 (5 bases). Trimming stripped 5 bases from V and 0 bases from J, with 9 bases between. Germline CDR1 and CDR2: SNHLY and FYNNEI. This CDR3 region has 14 residues. CDR3 nucleotide sequence: TGTGCCAGCAGTTTGACTACCAGCACAGATACGCAGTATTTT. Its protein is CASSLTTSTDTQYF.

The chain carries TRBV18 and TRBJ2-5; TRBD2 agrees at 8 bases. V was pared by 1 base and J by 0 bases, with 7 bases of the junction left unmatched. CDR3 length equals 17 residues. CDR1 is KGHSH and CDR2 is LQKENI in the germline V gene. CDR3 DNA sequence: TGTGCCAGCTCACCACTTAGGGGCGGGAGGAACCAAGAGACCCAGTACTTC. Protein sequence: CASSPLRGGRNQETQYF.

V gene TRBV7-2 combines with J gene TRBJ2-7; D gene uncertain. V was clipped by 1 base and J by 3 bases, with 10 bases between them. The CDR3 extends over 14 amino acids. Germline loops: CDR1 SGHTA, CDR2 FQGNSA. CDR3: CASSLGPANYEQYF. The CDR3 nucleotides read TGTGCCAGCAGCTTAGGGCCAGCGAACTACGAGCAGTACTTC.

V is TRBV7-3 and J is TRBJ1-4, with 7 bases matching TRBD1. The V gene's germline CDR1 is SGHTA and CDR2 FQGTGA. The CDR3 consists of 17 residues. Unmatched junction bases numbered 14, after V lost 5 bases and J lost 5 bases. Written as DNA, the CDR3 is TGTGCCAGCAGCCCTTACTTCGGACAGGAGAGAAATGAAAAACTGTTTTTT. The encoded protein is CASSPYFGQERNEKLFF. Drawing the rest from reference TRBV7-3 and TRBJ1-4, the complete variable domain is GAGVSQTPSNKVTEKGKYVELRCDPISGHTALYWYRQSLGQGPEFLIYFQGTGAADDSGLPNDRFFAVRPEGSVSTLKIQRTERGDSAVYLCASSPYFGQERNEKLFFGSGTQLSVL.

The CDR3 loop is CATSDVRGSEAFF. CDR3 nucleotide sequence: TGTGCCACCAGTGATGTTAGGGGGTCTGAAGCTTTCTTT. The genes are TRBV24-1 and TRBJ1-1; TRBD1 might be the D (6 bases). The germline CDR1 and CDR2 sequences are KGHDR and SFDVKD. V was cut by 3 bases and J by 6 bases, with 10 bases left in between. There are 13 residues in the CDR3.

This clone showed up just once. The chain combines TRBV5-4 with TRBJ2-3; 7 bases line up with TRBD1. Unmatched junction bases numbered 4, after V lost 4 bases and J lost 2 bases. The germline gives CDR1 SGHNT, CDR2 YYREEE (reference sequence). The CDR3 is made up of 14 amino acids. CDR3 DNA sequence: TGTGCCAGCAGCCCGGACAGGCTCACAGATACGCAGTATTTT. It yields the protein CASSPDRLTDTQYF.

V usage is TRBV6-5 and J usage is TRBJ1-6; D call uncertain. Germline CDR1 and CDR2: MNHEY and SVGAGI. With 0 bases removed from V and 8 bases from J, the gap between germline ends came to 8 bases. The CDR3 is 14 amino acids. The CDR3 bases are TGTGCCAGCAGTTACTCACCAACGGATTCACCCCTCCACTTT. Translation: CASSYSPTDSPLHF.

This rearrangement joins TRBV2 to TRBJ2-1; TRBD1 might be the D (5 bases). Trimming removed 2 bases at V and 16 bases at J, with 15 bases between. This CDR3 is built from 12 residues. Looked up from germline, CDR1 is SNHLY and CDR2 is FYNNEI. The CDR3 DNA follows: TGTGCCAGCAGTGAACAAGGGGAAGGCGGCTTCTTC. Its protein is CASSEQGEGGFF.

The CDR3 nucleotides read TGTGCCAGCAGCTACACAGGGGCAAGGACTGAAGCTTTCTTT. Its protein product is CASSYTGARTEAFF. This chain uses TRBV3-1 (or the pseudogene TRBV3-2) with TRBJ1-1; TRBD1 matches at 7 bases. The V and J ends lost 5 bases and 5 bases, in that order; junction bases with no gene match: 8. Germline-derived CDR1 and CDR2 are LGHDT and YNNKEL (reference sequence). This CDR3 has 14 residues.

The genes are TRBV11-2 and TRBJ2-1; 10 bases are shared with TRBD2. CDR3 length: 16 amino acids. Germline-derived CDR1 and CDR2 are SGHAT and FQNNGV. Trimming at V came to 1 base and at J to 5 bases, leaving 5 bases not matched to a gene. As DNA, the CDR3 is TGTGCCAGCAGCTTAGGGGGACTAGCGCTTAACAATGAGCAGTTCTTC. Translated: CASSLGGLALNNEQFF.

The J gene is TRBJ2-1, the V gene TRBV18; TRBD2 might be the D (5 bases). V lost 6 bases and J 1 base, leaving 13 bases between the germline ends. Germline loops: CDR1 KGHSH, CDR2 LQKENI. The CDR3 runs 15 residues. The CDR3 protein is CASSSSSLSYNEQFF. CDR3 DNA: TGTGCCAGCTCGTCCTCTAGCCTATCCTACAATGAGCAGTTCTTC.

The rearrangement uses TRBV7-9 and TRBJ1-1; 10 nucleotides line up with TRBD1. Per germline, CDR1 SEHNR and CDR2 FQNEAQ (reference sequence). The CDR3 is made up of 13 amino acids. J gave up 9 bases and V 5 bases, and 6 bases lay outside the gene matches. For the CDR3, the DNA is TGTGCCAGCAGCAGCGGACAGGGGGTTAAAGCTTTCTTT. Translating it yields CASSSGQGVKAFF.

The V and J genes are TRBV7-8 and TRBJ1-5; D not resolved. V lost 5 bases and J 3 bases, leaving 17 bases between the germline ends. The germline CDR1 and CDR2 sequences are SGHVS and FQNEAQ. The CDR3 extends over 16 amino acids. CDR3 nucleotides: TGTGCCAGCAGCCCCAGGTTGTTATCTCCCAATCAGCCCCAGCATTTT. It codes for CASSPRLLSPNQPQHF.

The rearrangement links TRBV19 to TRBJ1-6; D is ambiguous. Germline V gene data show CDR1 as LNHDA and CDR2 as SQIVND (reference sequence). There are 11 residues in the CDR3. Trimming pared 6 bases from V and 9 bases from J, leaving 6 bases between. The CDR3: CASRGGSPLHF. DNA for the CDR3: TGTGCCAGTAGAGGAGGTTCACCCCTCCACTTT.